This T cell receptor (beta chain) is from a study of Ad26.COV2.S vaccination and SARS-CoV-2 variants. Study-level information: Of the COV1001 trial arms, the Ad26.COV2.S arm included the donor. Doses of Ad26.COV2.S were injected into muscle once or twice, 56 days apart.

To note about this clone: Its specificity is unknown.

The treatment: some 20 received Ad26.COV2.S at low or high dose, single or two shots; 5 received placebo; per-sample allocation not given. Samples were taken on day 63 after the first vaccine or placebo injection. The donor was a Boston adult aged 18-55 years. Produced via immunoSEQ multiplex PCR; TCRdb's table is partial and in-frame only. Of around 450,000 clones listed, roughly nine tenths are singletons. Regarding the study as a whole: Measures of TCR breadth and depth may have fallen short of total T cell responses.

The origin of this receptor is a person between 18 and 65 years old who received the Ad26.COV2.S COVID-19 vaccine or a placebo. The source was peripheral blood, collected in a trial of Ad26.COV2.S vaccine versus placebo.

Written as DNA, the CDR3 is TGCAGTGCTAGTAGCGGACTCACATCCGGGGAGCTGTTTTTT. Amino acids: CSASSGLTSGELFF. The chain carries TRBV20-1 and TRBJ2-2; D possibly corresponds to TRBD2 (6 bases). Trimming removed 3 bases from V and 6 bases from J, with 14 bases in between. Germline CDR1 is DFQATT and CDR2 is SNEGSKA (reference sequence). The CDR3 extends over 14 amino acids.